This T cell receptor beta chain was identified in a study of OX40 agonist ivuxolimab in advanced cancers. Overall study: The study gave patients intravenous ivuxolimab at 0.01 to 10 mg/kg every 2 weeks. Earlier treatment with anti-PD-1, anti-PD-L1 or anti-CTLA-4 was permitted, and approximately 38% had received some. The study's findings and limits: Expanded peripheral T cells had an undetermined antigen specificity.

Sequencing used immunoSEQ multiplex PCR; TCRdb keeps in-frame clones, though not all of them. The table shows 55,000 to 90,000 clones, with 80% to 90% occurring only once. With baseline, cycle 4 day 1, and cycle 7 day 1 as timepoints, blood was sampled. This CDR3 comprises 13 residues. CDR1 and CDR2 from the germline V gene are SGHRS and YFSETQ. The ends were cut back, 1 base at V and 7 bases at J, with 12 bases in the middle. Points on this clone: Its antigen is not known.

The input for sequencing was CD4+ or CD8+ T cells sorted from blood, taken in a trial of the OX40 agonist ivuxolimab. The receptor's source is an adult with an advanced solid tumor such as melanoma, head and neck, liver or kidney cancer. The chain recombines TRBV5-1 with TRBJ2-7, with D tentatively TRBD1 (5 bases). The CDR3 reads CASSLNQGREQYF. In DNA, the CDR3 is TGCGCCAGCAGCTTGAACCAGGGTAGGGAGCAGTACTTC.